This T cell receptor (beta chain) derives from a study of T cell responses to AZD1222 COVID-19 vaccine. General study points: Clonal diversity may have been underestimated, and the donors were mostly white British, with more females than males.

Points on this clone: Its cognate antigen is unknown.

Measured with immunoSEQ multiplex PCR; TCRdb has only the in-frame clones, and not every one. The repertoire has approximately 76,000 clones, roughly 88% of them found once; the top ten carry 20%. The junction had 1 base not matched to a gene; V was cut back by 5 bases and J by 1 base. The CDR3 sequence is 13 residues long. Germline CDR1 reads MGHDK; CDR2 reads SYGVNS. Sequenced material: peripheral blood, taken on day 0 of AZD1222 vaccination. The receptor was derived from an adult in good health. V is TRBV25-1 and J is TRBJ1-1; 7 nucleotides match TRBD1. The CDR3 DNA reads TGTGCCAGCAGTAGGACAGGGAACACTGAAGCTTTCTTT. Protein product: CASSRTGNTEAFF.